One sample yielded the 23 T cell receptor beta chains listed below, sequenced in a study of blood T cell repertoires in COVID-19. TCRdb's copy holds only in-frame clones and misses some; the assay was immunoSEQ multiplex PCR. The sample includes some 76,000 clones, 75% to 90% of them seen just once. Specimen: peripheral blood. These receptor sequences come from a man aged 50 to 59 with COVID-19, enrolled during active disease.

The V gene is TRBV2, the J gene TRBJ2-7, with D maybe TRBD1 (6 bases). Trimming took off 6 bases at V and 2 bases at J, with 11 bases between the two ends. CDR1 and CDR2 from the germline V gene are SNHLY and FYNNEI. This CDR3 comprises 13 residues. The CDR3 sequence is CASRPGTTYEQYF. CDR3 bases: TGTGCCAGCAGACCCGGGACAACCTACGAGCAGTACTTC.

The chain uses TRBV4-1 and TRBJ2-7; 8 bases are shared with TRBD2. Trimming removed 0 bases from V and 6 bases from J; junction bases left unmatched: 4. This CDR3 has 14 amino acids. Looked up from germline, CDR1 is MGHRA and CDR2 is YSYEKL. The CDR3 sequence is CASSQEGGRLEQYF. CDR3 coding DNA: TGCGCCAGCAGCCAAGAGGGCGGGAGGCTCGAGCAGTACTTC.

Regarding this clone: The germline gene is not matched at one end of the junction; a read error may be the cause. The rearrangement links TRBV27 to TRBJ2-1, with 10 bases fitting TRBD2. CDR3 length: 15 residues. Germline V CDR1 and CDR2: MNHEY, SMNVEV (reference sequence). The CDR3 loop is CASSVSLAGSNEQFF. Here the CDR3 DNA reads TGTGCCAGCAGTGTATCACTAGCGGGAAGCAATGAGCAGTTCTTC.

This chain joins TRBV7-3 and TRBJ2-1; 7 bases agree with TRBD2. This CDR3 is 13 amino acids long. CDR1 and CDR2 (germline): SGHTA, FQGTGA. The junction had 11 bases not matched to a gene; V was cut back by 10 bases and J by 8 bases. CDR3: CATSSGPWDEQFF. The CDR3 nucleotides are TGTGCCACCTCTAGCGGCCCCTGGGATGAGCAGTTCTTC.

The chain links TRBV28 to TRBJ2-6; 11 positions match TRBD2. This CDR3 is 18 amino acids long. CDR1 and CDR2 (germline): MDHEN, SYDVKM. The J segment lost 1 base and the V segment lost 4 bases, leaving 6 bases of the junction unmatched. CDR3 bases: TGTGCCAGCAGTTCTTTAGCGGGAGGGCCATCTGGGGCCAACGTCCTGACTTTC. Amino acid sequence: CASSSLAGGPSGANVLTF.

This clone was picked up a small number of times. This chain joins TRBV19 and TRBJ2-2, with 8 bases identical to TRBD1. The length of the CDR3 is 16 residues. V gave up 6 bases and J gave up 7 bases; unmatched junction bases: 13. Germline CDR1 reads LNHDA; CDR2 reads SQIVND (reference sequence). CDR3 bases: TGTGCCAGTAGGGACAGGGTAACGGGAGTGAACGGGGAGCTGTTTTTT. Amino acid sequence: CASRDRVTGVNGELFF.

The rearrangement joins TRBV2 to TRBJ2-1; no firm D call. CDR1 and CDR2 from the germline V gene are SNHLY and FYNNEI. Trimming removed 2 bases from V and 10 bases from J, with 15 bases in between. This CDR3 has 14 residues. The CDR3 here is CASSETLSRTEQFF. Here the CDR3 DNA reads TGTGCCAGCAGTGAAACGCTATCCCGCACCGAGCAGTTCTTC.

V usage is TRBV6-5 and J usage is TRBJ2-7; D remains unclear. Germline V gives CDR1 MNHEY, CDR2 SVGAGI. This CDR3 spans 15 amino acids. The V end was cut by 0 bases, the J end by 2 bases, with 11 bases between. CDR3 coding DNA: TGTGCCAGCAGTTACTCGAGTTCGCTTGCCTACGAGCAGTACTTC. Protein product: CASSYSSSLAYEQYF.

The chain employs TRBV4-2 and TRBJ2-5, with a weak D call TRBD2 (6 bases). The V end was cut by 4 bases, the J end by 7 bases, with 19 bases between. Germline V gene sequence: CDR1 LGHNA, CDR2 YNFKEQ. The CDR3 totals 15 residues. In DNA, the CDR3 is TGTGCCAGCAGCCGTCCGGGGGAAGAGGGTGCGACCCAGTACTTC. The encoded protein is CASSRPGEEGATQYF.

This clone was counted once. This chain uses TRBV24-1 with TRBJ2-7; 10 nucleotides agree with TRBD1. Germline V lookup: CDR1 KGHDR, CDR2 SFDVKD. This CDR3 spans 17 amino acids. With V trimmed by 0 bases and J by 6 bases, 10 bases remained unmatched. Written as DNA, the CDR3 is TGTGCCACCAGTGATTTGCGGCAAGGGACAGGGGCAATCGAGCAGTACTTC. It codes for CATSDLRQGTGAIEQYF.

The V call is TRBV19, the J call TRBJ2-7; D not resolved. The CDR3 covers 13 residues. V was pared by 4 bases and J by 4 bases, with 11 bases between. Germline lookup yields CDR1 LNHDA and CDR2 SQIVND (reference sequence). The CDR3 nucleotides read TGTGCCAGTAGTAATGGCCCGTCATACGAGCAGTACTTC. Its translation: CASSNGPSYEQYF.

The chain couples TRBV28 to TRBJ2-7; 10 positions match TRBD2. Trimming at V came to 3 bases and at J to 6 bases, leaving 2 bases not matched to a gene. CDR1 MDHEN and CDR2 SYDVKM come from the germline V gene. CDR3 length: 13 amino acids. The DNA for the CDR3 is TGTGCCAGCAGTTTCCAGCGGGAGGGCGAGCAGTACTTC. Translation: CASSFQREGEQYF.

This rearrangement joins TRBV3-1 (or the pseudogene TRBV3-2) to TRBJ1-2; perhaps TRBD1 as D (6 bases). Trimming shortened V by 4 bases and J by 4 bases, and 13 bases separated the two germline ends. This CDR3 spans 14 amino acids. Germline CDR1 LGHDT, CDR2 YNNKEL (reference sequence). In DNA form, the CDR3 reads TGTGCCAGCAGCCCCTCACAGGGTACCTATGGCTACACCTTC. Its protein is CASSPSQGTYGYTF.

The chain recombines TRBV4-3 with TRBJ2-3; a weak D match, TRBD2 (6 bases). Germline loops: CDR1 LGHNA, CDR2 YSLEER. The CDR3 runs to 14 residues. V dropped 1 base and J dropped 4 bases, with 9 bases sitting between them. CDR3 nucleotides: TGCGCCAGCAGCCAAGGGGCGGGGTCAGATACGCAGTATTTT. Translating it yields CASSQGAGSDTQYF.

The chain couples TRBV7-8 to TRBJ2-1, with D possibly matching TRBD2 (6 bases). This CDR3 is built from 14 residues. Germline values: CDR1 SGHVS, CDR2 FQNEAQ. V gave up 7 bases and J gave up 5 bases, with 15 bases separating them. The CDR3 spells CASIPGRGDNEQFF. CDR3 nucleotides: TGTGCCAGCATTCCGGGACGCGGGGACAATGAGCAGTTCTTC.

CDR3 sequence (DNA): TGTGCCAGCAGCACAGGGGGCCCTGCGGGTGAAAAACTGTTTTTT. Residues: CASSTGGPAGEKLFF. The V and J genes are TRBV11-2 and TRBJ1-4; 9 positions agree with TRBD1. Germline V gene lookup returns CDR1 SGHAT and CDR2 FQNNGV. The length of the CDR3 is 15 residues. V was clipped by 5 bases and J by 7 bases; unmatched bases: 8.

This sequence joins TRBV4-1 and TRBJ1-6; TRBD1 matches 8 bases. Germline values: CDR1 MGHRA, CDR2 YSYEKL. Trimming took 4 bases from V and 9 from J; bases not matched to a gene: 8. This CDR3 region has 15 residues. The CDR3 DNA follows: TGCGCCAGCAGCCTCGAGGACAGGGACCTTTCACCCCTCCACTTT. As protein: CASSLEDRDLSPLHF.

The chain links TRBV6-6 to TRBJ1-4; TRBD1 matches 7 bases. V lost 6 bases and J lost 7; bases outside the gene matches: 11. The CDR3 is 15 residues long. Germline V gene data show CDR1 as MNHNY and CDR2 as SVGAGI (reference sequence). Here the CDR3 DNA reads TGTGCCAGCAGCCTCTCAGGGGGGCAAAGTGAAAAACTGTTTTTT. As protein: CASSLSGGQSEKLFF.

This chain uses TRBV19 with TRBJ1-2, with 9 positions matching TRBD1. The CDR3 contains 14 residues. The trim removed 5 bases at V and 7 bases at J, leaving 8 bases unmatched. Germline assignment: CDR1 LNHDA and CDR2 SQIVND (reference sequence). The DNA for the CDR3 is TGTGCCAGTAGTTCAGGGACAGGGAGCTTTGGCTACACCTTC. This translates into CASSSGTGSFGYTF.

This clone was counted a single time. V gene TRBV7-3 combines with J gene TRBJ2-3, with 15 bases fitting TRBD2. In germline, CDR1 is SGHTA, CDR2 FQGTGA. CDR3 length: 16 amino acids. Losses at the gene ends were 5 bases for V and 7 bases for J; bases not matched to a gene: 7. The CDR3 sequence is CASSQGLAGGQNTQYF. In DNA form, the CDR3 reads TGTGCCAGCAGCCAAGGACTAGCGGGAGGGCAAAATACGCAGTATTTT.

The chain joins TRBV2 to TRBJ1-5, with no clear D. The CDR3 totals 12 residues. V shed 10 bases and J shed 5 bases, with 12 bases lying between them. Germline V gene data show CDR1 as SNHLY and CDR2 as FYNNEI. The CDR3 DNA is TGTGCCACCCGAGAAGTAGATCAGCCCCAGCATTTT. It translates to CATREVDQPQHF.

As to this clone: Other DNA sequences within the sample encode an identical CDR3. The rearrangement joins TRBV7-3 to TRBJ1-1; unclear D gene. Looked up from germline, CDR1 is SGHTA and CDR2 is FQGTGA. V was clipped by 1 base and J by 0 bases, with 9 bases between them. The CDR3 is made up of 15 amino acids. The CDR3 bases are TGTGCCAGCAGCTTAAATCCGGGGATGAACACTGAAGCTTTCTTT. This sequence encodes CASSLNPGMNTEAFF.

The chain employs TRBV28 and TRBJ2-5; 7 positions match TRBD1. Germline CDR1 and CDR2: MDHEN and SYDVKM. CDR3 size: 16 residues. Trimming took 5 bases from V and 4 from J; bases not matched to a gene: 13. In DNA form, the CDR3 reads TGTGCCAGCAGTGGATATGCTGGTCCAGGGGGAGAGACCCAGTACTTC. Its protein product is CASSGYAGPGGETQYF.